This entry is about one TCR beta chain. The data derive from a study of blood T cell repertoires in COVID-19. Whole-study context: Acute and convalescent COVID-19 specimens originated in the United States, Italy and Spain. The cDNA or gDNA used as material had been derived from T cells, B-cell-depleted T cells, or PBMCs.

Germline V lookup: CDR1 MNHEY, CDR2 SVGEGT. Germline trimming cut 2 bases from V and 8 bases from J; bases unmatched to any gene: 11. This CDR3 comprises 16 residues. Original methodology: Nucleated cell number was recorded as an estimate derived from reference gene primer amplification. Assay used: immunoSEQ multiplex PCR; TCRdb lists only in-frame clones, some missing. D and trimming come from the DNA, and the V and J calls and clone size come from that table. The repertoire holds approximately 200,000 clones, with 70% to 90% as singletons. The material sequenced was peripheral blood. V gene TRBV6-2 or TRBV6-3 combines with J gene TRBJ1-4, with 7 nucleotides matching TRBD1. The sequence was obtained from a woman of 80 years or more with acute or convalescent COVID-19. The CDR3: CASSYRTGQDEEKLFF. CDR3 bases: TGTGCCAGCAGTTACCGGACCGGACAGGACGAAGAAAAACTGTTTTTT.